These 32 T cell receptor beta chains originate from one sample sequenced in a study of control samples from healthy donors and cancer patients (dated by TCRdb to 2019 to 2021). Library prep was done by the immunoSEQ multiplex PCR assay. The source is immuneACCESS, and TCRdb retained only in-frame sequences with V and J called. Part of the clones is not carried over; for the studies checked, unresolved V genes explain less than half of this, and the remainder is unexplained. In this sample the table shows 70,000 to 85,000 clones, 80% to 90% of which occur a single time. The ten largest clones take up around a tenth of the sample. Sample: PBMCs. These receptors came from a man aged 55 to 69 with head and neck cancer.

The V call is TRBV5-1, the J call TRBJ2-5; a weak D match, TRBD1 (6 bases). Trimming cost V 0 bases and J 5 bases, with 14 bases left between them. The CDR3 covers 15 residues. Germline lookup yields CDR1 SGHRS and CDR2 YFSETQ. The CDR3 sequence is CASSLDTTGFETQYF. Written as DNA, the CDR3 is TGCGCCAGCAGCTTGGACACCACAGGGTTCGAGACCCAGTACTTC.

This chain joins TRBV11-3 and TRBJ2-2, with 7 nucleotides matching TRBD1. The CDR3 is 13 residues long. Germline V gene sequence: CDR1 SGHNT, CDR2 YENEEA. The junction had 6 bases not matched to a gene; V was cut back by 7 bases and J by 7 bases. In DNA form, the CDR3 reads TGTGCCAGCAAAGGCAGGGGGAACGGGGAGCTGTTTTTT. As protein: CASKGRGNGELFF. The variable domain in full, with the rest retrieved from reference TRBV11-3 and TRBJ2-2, is EAGVVQSPRYKIIEKKQPVAFWCNPISGHNTLYWYLQNLGQGPELLIRYENEEAVDDSQLPKDRFSAERLKGVDSTLKIQPAELGDSAVYLCASKGRGNGELFFGEGSRLTVL.

The chain recombines TRBV28 with TRBJ2-7; 13 bases match TRBD2. Germline trimming cut 5 bases from V and 5 bases from J; bases unmatched to any gene: 6. The germline CDR1 and CDR2 sequences are MDHEN and SYDVKM. The CDR3 extends over 15 amino acids. The CDR3 sequence: CASSKRTSGSHEQYF. The CDR3 DNA reads as TGTGCCAGCAGTAAGAGGACTAGCGGGAGTCACGAGCAGTACTTC.

The chain carries TRBV2 and TRBJ2-3; unclear D gene. Trimming pared 4 bases from V and 4 bases from J, leaving 15 bases between. The V gene's germline CDR1 is SNHLY and CDR2 FYNNEI. This CDR3 contains 15 residues. CDR3 sequence reads: CASSAAVVTPDTQYF. The CDR3 nucleotides are TGTGCCAGCAGTGCGGCGGTTGTGACCCCAGATACGCAGTATTTT.

The chain is built from TRBV28 and TRBJ1-6; TRBD1 might be the D (6 bases). The CDR3 loop spans 15 amino acids. Germline CDR1 MDHEN, CDR2 SYDVKM. Trimming stripped 3 bases from V and 6 bases from J, with 12 bases between. CDR3 protein: CASSFRTVPNSPLHF. In DNA form, the CDR3 reads TGTGCCAGCAGTTTTAGGACAGTACCTAATTCACCCCTCCACTTT.

The rearrangement links TRBV5-1 to TRBJ2-2; D ambiguous. The CDR3 sequence is 15 residues long. Per the germline V gene, CDR1 is SGHRS and CDR2 is YFSETQ. Trimming pared 4 bases from V and 2 bases from J, leaving 12 bases between. The CDR3 region is CASSQDGPNTGELFF. The CDR3 DNA follows: TGCGCCAGCAGCCAGGACGGACCTAACACCGGGGAGCTGTTTTTT.

This rearrangement joins TRBV30 to TRBJ1-5; 10 bases are shared with TRBD1. V lost 5 bases and J lost 3; bases outside the gene matches: 1. CDR1 is GTSNPN, CDR2 SVGIG, per germline (reference sequence). This CDR3 has 13 residues. CDR3 nucleotides: TGTGCCTGGGGACAGGGGGACAATCAGCCCCAGCATTTT. Encoded protein: CAWGQGDNQPQHF.

V is TRBV5-4 and J is TRBJ2-3; a possible D gene is TRBD1 (8 bases). CDR1 is SGHNT, CDR2 YYREEE, per germline (reference sequence). The length of the CDR3 is 14 residues. The V end was cut by 4 bases, the J end by 5 bases, with 14 bases between. CDR3 coding DNA: TGTGCCAGCAGCAAGGACAGGGAGGGAGATACGCAGTATTTT. This translates into CASSKDREGDTQYF.

The V gene is TRBV18, the J gene TRBJ2-1, with D uncertain. The CDR3 runs to 14 residues. Looked up from germline, CDR1 is KGHSH and CDR2 is LQKENI. The V end was cut by 6 bases, the J end by 1 base, with 10 bases between. In DNA form, the CDR3 reads TGTGCCAGCTCGCTGAGGAGTTCCTACAATGAGCAGTTCTTC. Its translation is CASSLRSSYNEQFF.

This rearrangement joins TRBV28 to TRBJ1-2; possible D gene TRBD1, 5 bases. Trimming took off 3 bases at V and 2 bases at J, with 16 bases between the two ends. Germline loops: CDR1 MDHEN, CDR2 SYDVKM. The CDR3 runs 16 residues. CDR3 coding DNA: TGTGCCAGCAGTTTTATAGCGGCAGGGCTCAACTATGGCTACACCTTC. Protein product: CASSFIAAGLNYGYTF.

This chain links TRBV29-1 with TRBJ1-2; D not resolved. Trimming took 5 bases from V and 0 from J, leaving 13 bases between them. CDR3 length equals 14 residues. Germline V gene sequence: CDR1 SQVTM, CDR2 ANQGSEA. The CDR3 coding sequence is TGCAGCGTTTCTCTGGACCCGGCTAACTATGGCTACACCTTC. This gives the protein CSVSLDPANYGYTF.

The chain recombines TRBV12-3 or TRBV12-4 with TRBJ1-1; no definite D call. Trimming removed 2 bases at V and 3 bases at J, with 7 bases between. There are 13 residues in the CDR3. The CDR3 reads CASSLSGHTEAFF. The CDR3 coding sequence is TGTGCCAGCAGTTTATCTGGCCACACTGAAGCTTTCTTT.

The V gene is TRBV2, the J gene TRBJ2-1; 8 bases fit TRBD2. Germline loops: CDR1 SNHLY, CDR2 FYNNEI. With 4 bases clipped from V and 4 bases from J, the junction kept 6 bases outside the gene matches. The CDR3 covers 15 residues. CDR3 sequence: CASSVSAGVYNEQFF. The CDR3 nucleotides read TGTGCCAGCAGTGTTTCAGCGGGAGTATACAATGAGCAGTTCTTC.

V usage is TRBV5-1 and J usage is TRBJ1-4, with D tentatively TRBD1 (6 bases). The length of the CDR3 is 15 residues. Trimming left V 4 bases short and J 4 bases short, with 14 bases between. The germline V gene encodes CDR1 SGHRS and CDR2 YFSETQ. The CDR3 loop is CASSLSGADNEKLFF. In DNA, the CDR3 is TGCGCCAGCAGCCTGTCAGGGGCCGATAATGAAAAACTGTTTTTT.

This clone was observed a handful of times. The V call is TRBV7-2, the J call TRBJ1-5; D gene unclear. In germline, CDR1 is SGHTA, CDR2 FQGNSA. CDR3 length: 11 residues. Trimming stripped 8 bases from V and 5 bases from J, with 7 bases between. In DNA form, the CDR3 reads TGTGCCAGCGGCGGAGATCAGCCCCAGCATTTT. Translation gives CASGGDQPQHF. The entire variable domain, with the rest obtained from reference TRBV7-2 and TRBJ1-5, is as follows: GAGVSQSPSNKVTEKGKDVELRCDPISGHTALYWYRQSLGQGLEFLIYFQGNSAPDKSGLPSDRFSAERTGGSVSTLTIQRTQQEDSAVYLCASGGDQPQHFGDGTRLSIL.

The rearrangement joins TRBV28 to TRBJ1-5, with D uncertain. The CDR3 runs 12 residues. Trimming cost V 6 bases and J 1 base, with 4 bases left between them. Germline V gene sequence: CDR1 MDHEN, CDR2 SYDVKM. The CDR3 region is CASSPSNQPQHF. CDR3 nucleotide sequence: TGTGCCAGCAGCCCGAGCAATCAGCCCCAGCATTTT.

The genes are TRBV10-3 and TRBJ2-5; no reliable D call. The germline gives CDR1 ENHRY, CDR2 SYGVKD. Trimming took 11 bases from V and 4 from J, leaving 20 bases between them. This CDR3 region has 14 residues. The CDR3 loop is CASSSSPPVETQYF. DNA of the CDR3: TGTGCCTCGAGTTCATCGCCCCCAGTAGAGACCCAGTACTTC.

The chain recombines TRBV7-8 with TRBJ2-7, with TRBD1 as a possible D gene (6 bases). CDR1 is SGHVS and CDR2 is FQNEAQ in the germline V gene. This CDR3 contains 15 residues. V lost 6 bases, J lost 2 bases, and 17 bases lay in between. CDR3 loop: CASSYTGSGAYEQYF. As DNA, the CDR3 is TGTGCCAGCAGTTATACAGGGTCTGGGGCCTACGAGCAGTACTTC.

The gene calls are TRBV6-2 or TRBV6-3 and TRBJ2-2, with TRBD2 matching over 7 bases. V lost 4 bases, J lost 0 bases, and 2 bases stayed unmatched. Germline V gives CDR1 MNHEY, CDR2 SVGEGT. CDR3 length equals 15 residues. The CDR3 loop is CASSFTSANTGELFF. The CDR3 DNA reads as TGTGCCAGCAGTTTCACTAGCGCGAACACCGGGGAGCTGTTTTTT.

This clone was seen a single time. The chain recombines TRBV27 with TRBJ2-3; D call uncertain. The CDR3 sequence is 15 residues long. The germline gives CDR1 MNHEY, CDR2 SMNVEV (reference sequence). V was trimmed by 2 bases and J by 0 bases, leaving 9 bases between them. The CDR3, as DNA: TGTGCCAGCAGTTTACGGGCAGGAAGCACAGATACGCAGTATTTT. Translated: CASSLRAGSTDTQYF.

The J gene is TRBJ2-1, the V gene TRBV6-6; TRBD2 matches 7 bases. Germline CDR1 is MNHNY and CDR2 is SVGAGI (reference sequence). V lost 4 bases to trimming and J lost 2 bases; unmatched junction nucleotides: 8. This CDR3 region has 16 residues. Here the CDR3 reads CASSFMSGAPYNEQFF. In nucleotides, the CDR3 is TGTGCCAGCAGTTTTATGAGCGGGGCCCCCTACAATGAGCAGTTCTTC.

This chain joins TRBV7-9 and TRBJ2-7; TRBD2 matches 8 bases. The CDR3 is 14 amino acids. Unmatched junction bases numbered 11, after V lost 11 bases and J lost 2 bases. From germline, CDR1 is SEHNR and CDR2 FQNEAQ (reference sequence). CDR3 sequence (DNA): TGTGCCGGTGCTCGACTAGCGAAACCCTACGAGCAGTACTTC. Amino acids: CAGARLAKPYEQYF.

CDR3 nucleotide sequence: TGTGCCAGTAGTATACGGGACAGGCTCTATGGCTACACCTTC. Protein: CASSIRDRLYGYTF. The V gene is TRBV19, the J gene TRBJ1-2; 8 nucleotides align to TRBD1. The trim removed 2 bases at V and 4 bases at J, leaving 3 bases unmatched. CDR1 and CDR2 (germline): LNHDA, SQIVND (reference sequence). The CDR3 consists of 14 residues.

The chain couples TRBV10-2 to TRBJ2-5; maybe TRBD2 (7 bases). The V end was cut by 6 bases, the J end by 5 bases, with 19 bases between. The CDR3 covers 15 residues. Germline CDR1 reads WSHSY; CDR2 reads SAAADI. In nucleotides, the CDR3 is TGCGCCAGCAGCCACCTTGGGGGGGGCGTGGAGACCCAGTACTTC. Amino acid sequence: CASSHLGGGVETQYF.

A word on this clone: This sample also contains other DNA sequences that code for the same CDR3. The chain uses TRBV5-1 and TRBJ2-1; D is possibly TRBD1 (6 bases). The CDR3 runs 13 residues. From germline, CDR1 is SGHRS and CDR2 YFSETQ. V was shortened by 4 bases and J by 5 bases, with 10 bases between the two germline ends. In DNA form, the CDR3 reads TGCGCCAGCAGCCCACAGGGAGACAATGAGCAGTTCTTC. Protein: CASSPQGDNEQFF. The full variable domain, with the rest looked up from reference TRBV5-1 and TRBJ2-1, is KAGVTQTPRYLIKTRGQQVTLSCSPISGHRSVSWYQQTPGQGLQFLFEYFSETQRNKGNFPGRFSGRQFSNSRSEMNVSTLELGDSALYLCASSPQGDNEQFFGPGTRLTVL.

On this clone itself: Sequence at one end of the junction differs from germline and may be a read error. The rearrangement joins TRBV27 to TRBJ2-2; D remains unclear. Germline assignment: CDR1 MNHEY and CDR2 SMNVEV (reference sequence). There are 14 residues in the CDR3. The DNA of the CDR3 is TGTGCCAGCAGTCGTCGGGTCAACACCGTGGAGCTGTTTTTT. It specifies CASSRRVNTVELFF.

This chain links TRBV3-1 (or the pseudogene TRBV3-2) with TRBJ2-5; D perhaps matches TRBD1 (5 bases). This CDR3 has 14 amino acids. V was shortened by 0 bases and J by 2 bases, with 7 bases between the two germline ends. Germline CDR1 LGHDT, CDR2 YNNKEL (reference sequence). The CDR3: CASSQDTGQETQYF. CDR3 nucleotide sequence: TGTGCCAGCAGCCAAGATACAGGTCAAGAGACCCAGTACTTC.

The chain has TRBV2 and TRBJ1-2; D gene uncertain. CDR1 is SNHLY, CDR2 FYNNEI, per germline. CDR3 length equals 12 residues. The V end was cut by 1 base, the J end by 4 bases, with 4 bases between. DNA of the CDR3: TGTGCCAGCAGTGAAGGTGCCTATGGCTACACCTTC. Protein product: CASSEGAYGYTF. The variable domain in full, completed from reference TRBV2 and TRBJ1-2, reads EPEVTQTPSHQVTQMGQEVILRCVPISNHLYFYWYRQILGQKVEFLVSFYNNEISEKSEIFDDQFSVERPDGSNFTLKIRSTKLEDSAMYFCASSEGAYGYTFGSGTRLTVV.

J is TRBJ2-5 and V is TRBV30; D is perhaps TRBD1 or TRBD2 (5 bases each). This CDR3 spans 15 amino acids. Between the trimmed V and J ends, which lost 1 base and 2 bases, there was a span of 14 bases. The germline V gene has CDR1 GTSNPN and CDR2 SVGIG (reference sequence). The CDR3 coding sequence is TGTGCCTGGAGTGCTGCGGGTGGGGGTCAAGAGACCCAGTACTTC. It translates to CAWSAAGGGQETQYF.

The CDR3 here is CASSAGLAGGPSQYF. The CDR3 coding sequence is TGTGCCAGCAGCGCCGGACTAGCGGGAGGGCCATCGCAGTACTTC. The J gene is TRBJ2-7, the V gene TRBV7-8; 15 positions agree with TRBD2. Germline V CDR1 and CDR2: SGHVS, FQNEAQ. The junction had 8 bases not matched to a gene; V was cut back by 5 bases and J by 9 bases. CDR3 length equals 15 residues.

The genes are TRBV11-2 and TRBJ2-4; unclear D gene. This CDR3 has 13 amino acids. Trimming took 1 base from V and 5 from J, leaving 6 bases between them. Per germline, CDR1 SGHAT and CDR2 FQNNGV. Here the CDR3 reads CASSLGQQNIQYF. The CDR3 DNA follows: TGTGCCAGCAGCTTAGGTCAGCAAAACATTCAGTACTTC.

The chain uses TRBV27 and TRBJ1-2; tentative D call: TRBD1 (5 bases). With 2 bases removed from V and 1 base from J, the gap between germline ends came to 17 bases. Germline CDR1 reads MNHEY; CDR2 reads SMNVEV (reference sequence). CDR3 size: 17 residues. DNA for the CDR3: TGTGCCAGCAGTTTACAGGGAATCACGATGAATAACTATGGCTACACCTTC. Translation gives CASSLQGITMNNYGYTF.